The rows below give T cell receptor beta chains drawn from one sample of a study of blood T cell repertoires in COVID-19. Sequencing was performed with immunoSEQ multiplex PCR; in TCRdb, only in-frame clones are kept and a portion is missing. This table holds around 170,000 clones, 75% to 90% found once. The sequencing sample was made of peripheral blood. The source of these receptors is a woman between 40 and 50 years old with acute or convalescent COVID-19. The CDR3 runs from the conserved cysteine through the conserved F or W. D genes are given only for firm matches. Clone size appears in some rows only: once, few, many, or a class for an expanded clone.

>TRBD1|TRBJ2-5|TRBV5-4|-
TGTGCCAGCAGCAGGGGGCAACAAGAGACCCAGTACTTC
CASSRGQQETQYF
>-|TRBJ1-4|TRBV7-3|-
TGTGCCAGCAGCTCGGTAATGGGCAGGGCCAAAGGGGAAAAACTGTTTTTT
CASSSVMGRAKGEKLFF
>TRBD1|TRBJ1-2|TRBV19|-
TGTGCCAGTAGTACCGGGACAGGGGATGGCTACACCTTC
CASSTGTGDGYTF
>TRBD1|TRBJ2-2|TRBV5-1|-
TGCGCCAGCCGGGGACAGGTGAACACCGGGGAGCTGTTTTTT
CASRGQVNTGELFF
>TRBD1|TRBJ1-1|TRBV29-1|-
TGCAGCGCTACGACAGGGGTGAACACTGAAGCTTTCTTT
CSATTGVNTEAFF
>-|TRBJ1-1|TRBV7-9|-
TGTGCCAGCAGCAGTGGCAGGGCAGGAGTAAACACTGAAGCTTTCTTT
CASSSGRAGVNTEAFF
>-|TRBJ1-1|TRBV7-9|once
TGTGCCAGCGGACTAGGATCAGGGGCACAGAACACTGAAGCTTTCTTT
CASGLGSGAQNTEAFF
>-|TRBJ1-1|TRBV6-4|many
TGTGCCAGCACCGGTGGGCGGAACACTGAAGCTTTCTTT
CASTGGRNTEAFF
>-|TRBJ1-2|TRBV2|-
TGTGCCAGCAGTGTTAGGCAGGGGATGGGCTACACCTTC
CASSVRQGMGYTF
>TRBD2|TRBJ2-1|TRBV7-9|-
TGTGCCAGCAGCTTAAGGGGACTAGCGGGGTTAACCTACAATGAGCAGTTCTTC
CASSLRGLAGLTYNEQFF
>-|TRBJ2-7|TRBV29-1|once
TGCAGCGTTGAGGAGGCCTACGAGCAGTACTTC
CSVEEAYEQYF
>-|TRBJ1-3|TRBV29-1|-
TGCAGCGTTGAGGAGGGGCGCACCATATATTTT
CSVEEGRTIYF
>TRBD2|TRBJ2-7|TRBV5-8|few
TGTGCCAGCAGCTTGGAGGCTAGCGGGGGGTCCTACGAGCAGTACTTC
CASSLEASGGSYEQYF
>TRBD1|TRBJ2-7|TRBV10-3|-
TGTGCCATCAGTGTTTTGAGCAACCGGACAGGCTTAACCTACGAGCAGTACTTC
CAISVLSNRTGLTYEQYF
>-|TRBJ1-1|TRBV6-4|-
TGTGCCAGCAGTGAGCAGGGGAACACTGAAGCTTTCTTT
CASSEQGNTEAFF
>-|TRBJ1-4|TRBV11-2|-
TGTGCCAGCAGCTCCGACAGACACGTTAATGAAAAACTGTTTTTT
CASSSDRHVNEKLFF
>TRBD2|TRBJ2-2|TRBV19|-
TGTGCCAGTAGTATAGATATCGGCGGGGGGAGATTTTTTAAAACCGGGGAGCTGTTTTTT
CASSIDIGGGRFFKTGELFF
>TRBD2|TRBJ2-1|TRBV27|few
TGTGCCAGCAGTCCCGAGGGCCCTATAGCGGGAGGGGTGCTCAATGAGCAGTTCTTC
CASSPEGPIAGGVLNEQFF
>-|TRBJ2-7|TRBV21-1|-
TGTGCCAGCAGCAAAGCAGACAGGGACTCCGGGTATTACAACCTCCTACGATTATTGCGGTACTTC
CASSKADRDSGYYNLLRLLRYF
>-|TRBJ1-6|TRBV28|-
TGTGCCAGCAGGTCAGCTTCCTTTATAGAACAGGGTTCGGGCTCCTATAATTCACCCCTCCACTTT
CASRSASFIEQGSGSYNSPLHF
>TRBD2|TRBJ2-5|TRBV28|-
TGTGCCAGCAGTTTATCATGGGGGGGGAAGGGAGGGACCCAGTACTTC
CASSLSWGGKGGTQYF
>TRBD1|TRBJ2-5|TRBV5-1|-
TGCGCCAGCAGCTTAGAATCCGGGACAGAAGAGACCCAGTACTTC
CASSLESGTEETQYF
>-|TRBJ1-1|TRBV10-3|-
TGTGCCATCAGCTTACGGGACACAGTAAACACTGAAGCTTTCTTT
CAISLRDTVNTEAFF